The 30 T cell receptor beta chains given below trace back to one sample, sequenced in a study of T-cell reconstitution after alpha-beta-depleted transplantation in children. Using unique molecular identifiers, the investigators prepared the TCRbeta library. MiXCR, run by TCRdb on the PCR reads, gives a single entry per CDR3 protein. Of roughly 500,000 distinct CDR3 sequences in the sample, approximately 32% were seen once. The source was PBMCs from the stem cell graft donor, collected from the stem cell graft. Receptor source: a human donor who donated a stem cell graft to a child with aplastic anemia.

The CDR3 protein is CASSGGTADTYEQYF. Here the CDR3 DNA reads TGCGCCAGCAGCGGAGGGACCGCCGATACCTACGAGCAGTACTTC. The V gene is TRBV5-1, the J gene TRBJ2-7; the D gene is possibly TRBD2 (6 bases). In germline, CDR1 is SGHRS, CDR2 YFSETQ. The V end was cut by 4 bases, the J end by 2 bases, with 16 bases between. The CDR3 length is 15 residues.

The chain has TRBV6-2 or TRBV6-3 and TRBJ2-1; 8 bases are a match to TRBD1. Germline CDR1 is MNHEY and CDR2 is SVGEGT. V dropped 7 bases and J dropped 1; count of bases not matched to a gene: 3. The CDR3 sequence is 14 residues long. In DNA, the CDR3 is TGTGCCAGCACCAGGGACAGGTCCTACAATGAGCAGTTCTTC. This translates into CASTRDRSYNEQFF.

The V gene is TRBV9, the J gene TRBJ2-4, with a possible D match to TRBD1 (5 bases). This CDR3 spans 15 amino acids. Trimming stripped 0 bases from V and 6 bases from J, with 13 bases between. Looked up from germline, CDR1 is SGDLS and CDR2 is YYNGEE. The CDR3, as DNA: TGTGCCAGCAGCGTAGAGGGGTCAGATATAAACATTCAGTACTTC. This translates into CASSVEGSDINIQYF.

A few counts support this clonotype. CDR3 nucleotide sequence: TGTGCCAGCAGCCGTTTTTACGAGCAGTACTTC. Protein sequence: CASSRFYEQYF. J is TRBJ2-7 and V is TRBV7-2, with D hard to call. V was trimmed by 5 bases and J by 4 bases, leaving 6 bases between them. This CDR3 has 11 residues. The germline CDR1 and CDR2 sequences are SGHTA and FQGNSA.

CDR3 DNA sequence: TGTGCCAGCTCATCGGACAGGGTCCCCCACGAGCAGTACTTC. Protein: CASSSDRVPHEQYF. The rearrangement links TRBV2 to TRBJ2-7, with TRBD1 matching over 8 bases. Per the germline V gene, CDR1 is SNHLY and CDR2 is FYNNEI. This CDR3 contains 14 residues. The junction had 11 bases not matched to a gene; V was cut back by 8 bases and J by 5 bases.

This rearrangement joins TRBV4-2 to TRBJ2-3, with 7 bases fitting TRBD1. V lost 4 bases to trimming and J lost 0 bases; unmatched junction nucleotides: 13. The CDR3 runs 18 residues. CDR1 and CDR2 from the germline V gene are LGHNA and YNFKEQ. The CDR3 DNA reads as TGTGCCAGCAGCCCTCCTGGCAGGGGGAGCGCTAGCACAGATACGCAGTATTTT. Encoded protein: CASSPPGRGSASTDTQYF.

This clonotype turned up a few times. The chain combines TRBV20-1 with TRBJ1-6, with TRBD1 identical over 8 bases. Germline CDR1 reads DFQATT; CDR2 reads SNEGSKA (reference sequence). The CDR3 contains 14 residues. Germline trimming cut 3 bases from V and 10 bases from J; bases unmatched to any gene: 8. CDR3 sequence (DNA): TGCAGTGCTAGTTTGGGGACAGGAGACTCACCCCTCCACTTT. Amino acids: CSASLGTGDSPLHF.

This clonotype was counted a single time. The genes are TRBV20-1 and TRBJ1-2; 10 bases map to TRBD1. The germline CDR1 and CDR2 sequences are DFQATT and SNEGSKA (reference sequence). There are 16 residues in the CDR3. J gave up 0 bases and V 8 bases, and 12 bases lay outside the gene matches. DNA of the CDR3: TGCAGTACTATATTAGACAGGGGGCCCCCTAACTATGGCTACACCTTC. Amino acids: CSTILDRGPPNYGYTF.

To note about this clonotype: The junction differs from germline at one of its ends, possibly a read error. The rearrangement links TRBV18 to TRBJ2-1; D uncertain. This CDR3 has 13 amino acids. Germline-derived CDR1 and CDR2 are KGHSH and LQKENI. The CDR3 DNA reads TGTGCCAGCTCACCCAGACCCGCAGGCGAGCATTTCTTC. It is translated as CASSPRPAGEHFF.

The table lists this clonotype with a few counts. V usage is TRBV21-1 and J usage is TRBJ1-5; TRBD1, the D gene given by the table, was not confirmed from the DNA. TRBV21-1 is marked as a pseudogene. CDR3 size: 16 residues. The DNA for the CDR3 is TGTGCCAGGATACCAAGGGACGGTCCACGCAATCAGCCCCAGCATTTT. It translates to CARIPRDGPRNQPQHF.

CDR3 loop: CASSLTAGSSYEQYF. In DNA, the CDR3 is TGCGCCAGCAGCTTGACGGCAGGGAGCTCCTACGAGCAGTACTTC. The chain recombines TRBV5-1 with TRBJ2-7; D could derive from TRBD1 or TRBD2 (5 bases each). With 1 base removed from V and 0 bases from J, the gap between germline ends came to 11 bases. Germline V lookup: CDR1 SGHRS, CDR2 YFSETQ. The CDR3 runs 15 residues.

The CDR3 nucleotides are TGCGCCAGCAGCTTGGTTTCTTTTCTAGCGGGAGGGCCCACAGATACGCAGTATTTT. Translated, it gives CASSLVSFLAGGPTDTQYF. This sequence joins TRBV5-1 and TRBJ2-3, with 12 bases aligning to TRBD2. With V trimmed by 0 bases and J by 2 bases, 10 bases remained unmatched. Germline CDR1 reads SGHRS; CDR2 reads YFSETQ. The CDR3 contains 19 residues.

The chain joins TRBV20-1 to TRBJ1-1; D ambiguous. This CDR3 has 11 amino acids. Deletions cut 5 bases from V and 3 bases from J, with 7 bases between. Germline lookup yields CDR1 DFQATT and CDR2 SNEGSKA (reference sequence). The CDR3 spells CSAFQDTEAFF. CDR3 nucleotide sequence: TGCAGTGCTTTCCAGGACACTGAAGCTTTCTTT.

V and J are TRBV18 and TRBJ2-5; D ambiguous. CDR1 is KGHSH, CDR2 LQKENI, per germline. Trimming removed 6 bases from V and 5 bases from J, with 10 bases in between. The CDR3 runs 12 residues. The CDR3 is CASSNPGETQYF. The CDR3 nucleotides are TGTGCCAGCTCTAATCCGGGCGAGACCCAGTACTTC.

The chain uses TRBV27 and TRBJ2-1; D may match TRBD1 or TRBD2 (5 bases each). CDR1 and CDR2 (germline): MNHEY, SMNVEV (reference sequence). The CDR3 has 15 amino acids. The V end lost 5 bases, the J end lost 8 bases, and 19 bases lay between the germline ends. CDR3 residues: CASSQSGTPTDEQFF. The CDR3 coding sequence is TGTGCCAGCAGTCAATCCGGGACGCCGACGGATGAGCAGTTCTTC.

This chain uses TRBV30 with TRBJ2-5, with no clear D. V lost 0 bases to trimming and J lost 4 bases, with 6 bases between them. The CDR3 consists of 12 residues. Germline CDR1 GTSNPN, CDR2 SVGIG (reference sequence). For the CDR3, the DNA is TGTGCCTGGAGTGTAGGCTTAGAGACCCAGTACTTC. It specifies CAWSVGLETQYF.

The CDR3 loop reads CASRKPPGWNQPQHF. CDR3 coding DNA: TGTGCCAGCAGAAAGCCCCCGGGGTGGAATCAGCCCCAGCATTTT. The chain couples TRBV28 to TRBJ1-5; no clear D. V shed 6 bases and J shed 4 bases, with 16 bases lying between them. The CDR3 extends over 15 amino acids. Per germline, CDR1 MDHEN and CDR2 SYDVKM.

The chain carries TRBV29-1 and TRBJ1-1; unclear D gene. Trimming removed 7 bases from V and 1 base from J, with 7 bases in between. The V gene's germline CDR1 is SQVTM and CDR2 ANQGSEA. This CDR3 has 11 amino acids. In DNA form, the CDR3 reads TGCAGCGGGGGTTGGAACACTGAAGCTTTCTTT. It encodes CSGGWNTEAFF.

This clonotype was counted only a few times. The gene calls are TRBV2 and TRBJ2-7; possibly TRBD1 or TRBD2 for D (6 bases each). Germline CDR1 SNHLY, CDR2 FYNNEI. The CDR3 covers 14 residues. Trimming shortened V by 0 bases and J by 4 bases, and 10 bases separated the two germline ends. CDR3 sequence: CASSEAGGRYEQYF. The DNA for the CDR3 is TGTGCCAGCAGTGAAGCTGGGGGGCGGTACGAGCAGTACTTC.

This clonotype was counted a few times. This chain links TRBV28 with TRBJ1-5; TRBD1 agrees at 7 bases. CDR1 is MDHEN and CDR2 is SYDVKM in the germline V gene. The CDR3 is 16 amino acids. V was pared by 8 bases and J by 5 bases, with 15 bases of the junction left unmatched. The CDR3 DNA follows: TGTGCCAGCTCTCCTTGGGAGGGGGCGAGGGATCAGCCCCAGCATTTT. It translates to CASSPWEGARDQPQHF.

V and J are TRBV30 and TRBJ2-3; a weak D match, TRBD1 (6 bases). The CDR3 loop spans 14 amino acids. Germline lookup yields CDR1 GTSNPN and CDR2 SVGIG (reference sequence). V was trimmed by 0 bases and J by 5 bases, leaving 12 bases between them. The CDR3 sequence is CAWSVGGTRDTQYF. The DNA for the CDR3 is TGTGCCTGGAGTGTAGGGGGTACCCGAGATACGCAGTATTTT. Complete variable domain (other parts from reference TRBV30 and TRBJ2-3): SQTIHQWPATLVQPVGSPLSLECTVEGTSNPNLYWYRQAAGRGLQLLFYSVGIGQISSEVPQNLSASRPQDRQFILSSKKLLLSDSGFYLCAWSVGGTRDTQYFGPGTRLTVL.

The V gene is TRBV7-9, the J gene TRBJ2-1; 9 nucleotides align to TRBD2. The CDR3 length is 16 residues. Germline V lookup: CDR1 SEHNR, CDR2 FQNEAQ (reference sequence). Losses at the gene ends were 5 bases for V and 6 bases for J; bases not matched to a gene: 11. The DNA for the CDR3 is TGTGCCAGCAGCCCCTTACAACTAGCGGGTGCCAATGAGCAGTTCTTC. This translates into CASSPLQLAGANEQFF. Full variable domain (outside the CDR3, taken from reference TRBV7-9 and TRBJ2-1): DTGVSQNPRHKITKRGQNVTFRCDPISEHNRLYWYRQTLGQGPEFLTYFQNEAQLEKSRLLSDRFSAERPKGSFSTLEIQRTEQGDSAMYLCASSPLQLAGANEQFFGPGTRLTVL.

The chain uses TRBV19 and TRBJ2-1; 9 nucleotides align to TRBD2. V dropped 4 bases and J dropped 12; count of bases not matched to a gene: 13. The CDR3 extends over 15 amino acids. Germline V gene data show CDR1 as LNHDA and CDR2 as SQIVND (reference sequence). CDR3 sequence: CASSSGLAGAVWQFF. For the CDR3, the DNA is TGTGCCAGTAGTAGCGGGTTAGCGGGAGCTGTATGGCAGTTCTTC.

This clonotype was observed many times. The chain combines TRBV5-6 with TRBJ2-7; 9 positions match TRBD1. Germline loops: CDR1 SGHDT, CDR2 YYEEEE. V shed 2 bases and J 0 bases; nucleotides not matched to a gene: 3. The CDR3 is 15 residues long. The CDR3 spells CASSLNRGLSYEQYV. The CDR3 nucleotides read TGTGCCAGCAGCTTAAACAGGGGGCTCTCCTACGAGCAGTACGTC.

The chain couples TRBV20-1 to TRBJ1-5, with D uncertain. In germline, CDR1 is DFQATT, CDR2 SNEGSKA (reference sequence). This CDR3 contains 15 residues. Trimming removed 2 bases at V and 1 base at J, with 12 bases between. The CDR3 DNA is TGCAGTGCTAGACTCCCACGGGAGAGCAATCAGCCCCAGCATTTT. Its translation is CSARLPRESNQPQHF.

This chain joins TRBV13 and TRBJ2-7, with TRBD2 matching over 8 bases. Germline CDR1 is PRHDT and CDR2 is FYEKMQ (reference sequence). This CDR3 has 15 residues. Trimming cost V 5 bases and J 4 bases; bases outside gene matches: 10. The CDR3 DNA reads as TGTGCCAGCAGCACCTCCGGGACTAGGGGGTACGAGCAGTACTTC. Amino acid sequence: CASSTSGTRGYEQYF. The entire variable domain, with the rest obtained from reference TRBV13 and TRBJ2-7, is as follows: AAGVIQSPRHLIKEKRETATLKCYPIPRHDTVYWYQQGPGQDPQFLISFYEKMQSDKGSIPDRFSAQQFSDYHSELNMSSLELGDSALYFCASSTSGTRGYEQYFGPGTRLTVT.

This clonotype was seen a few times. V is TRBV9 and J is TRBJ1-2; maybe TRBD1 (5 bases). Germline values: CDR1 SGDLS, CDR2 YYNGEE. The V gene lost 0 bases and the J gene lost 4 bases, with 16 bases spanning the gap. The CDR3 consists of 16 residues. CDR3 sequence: CASSVEAHPGGYGYTF. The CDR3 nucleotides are TGTGCCAGCAGCGTAGAGGCCCATCCGGGGGGCTATGGCTACACCTTC.

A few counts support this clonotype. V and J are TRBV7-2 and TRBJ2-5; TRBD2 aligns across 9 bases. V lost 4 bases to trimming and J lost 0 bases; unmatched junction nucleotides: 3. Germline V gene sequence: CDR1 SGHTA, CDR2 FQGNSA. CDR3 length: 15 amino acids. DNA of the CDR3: TGTGCCAGCAGCTCGCGGACTAGCGACCAAGAGACCCAGTACTTC. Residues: CASSSRTSDQETQYF.

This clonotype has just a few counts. CDR3 DNA: TGTGCCAGCAGTTTTTGGGAGACTAGCGGCAATGAGCAGTTCTTC. This encodes CASSFWETSGNEQFF. The V and J genes are TRBV12-3 or TRBV12-4 and TRBJ2-1, with TRBD2 identical over 9 bases. The CDR3 has 15 amino acids. The junction had 6 bases not matched to a gene; V was cut back by 3 bases and J by 6 bases.

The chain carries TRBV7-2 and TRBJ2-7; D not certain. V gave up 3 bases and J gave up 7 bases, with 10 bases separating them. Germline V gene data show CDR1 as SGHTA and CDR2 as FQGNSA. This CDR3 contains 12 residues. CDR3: CASSFQPREQYF. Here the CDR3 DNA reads TGTGCCAGCAGCTTTCAACCCCGGGAGCAGTACTTC.